This T cell receptor (beta chain) came from a study of Ad26.COV2.S vaccination and SARS-CoV-2 variants. Study-wide points: Recipients of vaccine and of placebo showed similar breadth of their non-spike TCR repertoires. Using TCR breadth and depth analyses may have led to underestimated total T cell responses.

Treatment described: around 19 received Ad26.COV2.S at low or high dose, single or two shots; five or six received placebo; per-sample allocation not given. At day 63 after the first vaccine or placebo injection, samples were drawn. The vaccine antigen was prefusion-stabilized Wuhan SARS-CoV-2 spike. Germline V CDR1 and CDR2: SGHNT, YYREEE (reference sequence). There are 15 residues in the CDR3. V was trimmed by 4 bases and J by 6 bases, leaving 20 bases between them. As regards this clone: Its antigen is unknown.

Sequencing was performed with immunoSEQ multiplex PCR; in TCRdb, only in-frame clones are kept and a portion is missing. Of 360,000 or so clones in the sample, over 75% are singletons; the top ten hold over 1.5%. The TCR originated in a person aged 18-65 years who received the Ad26.COV2.S COVID-19 vaccine or a placebo. Sample: peripheral blood, taken in a trial of Ad26.COV2.S vaccine versus placebo. The chain uses TRBV5-4 and TRBJ2-7; D is possibly TRBD2 (6 bases). CDR3 nucleotide sequence: TGTGCCAGCAGCCGGATGTCGGGGGAAGAGGGCGAGCAGTACTTC. Translated: CASSRMSGEEGEQYF.